Detailed here is one T cell receptor (beta chain). The data were taken from a study of metastatic and nonmetastatic thyroid tumors. Study as a whole: Comparison of repertoires was carried out across blood and tumor or nodule tissue from malignant and benign thyroid patients.

As handled by the study authors: A distant-metastasis classifier for papillary thyroid cancer was built using CDR3 differences across clinicopathological groups. TCRdb called clones again from the PCR reads with MiXCR. These V and J calls are TCRdb output, not the study's own analysis. There are around 17,000 clones in the sample; under 25% occur only once, and 21% lies in the top ten. Treatment of any kind had been given to no patient before thyroid surgery. Germline V CDR1 and CDR2: DFQATT, SNEGSKA (reference sequence). The CDR3 totals 18 residues. The V and J ends lost 1 base and 1 base, in that order; junction bases with no gene match: 15.

The source is a female donor with papillary thyroid cancer or a benign thyroid nodule (not recorded which). Some clones in this sample may be carry-over from other donors' samples. Material: adjacent normal tissue. The V call is TRBV20-1, the J call TRBJ2-5; 7 nucleotides line up with TRBD1. The CDR3 DNA reads as TGCAGTGCTAGAGTGAGTATGAAGGGGGCCAGGACCCAAGAGACCCAGTACTTC. This gives the protein CSARVSMKGARTQETQYF.